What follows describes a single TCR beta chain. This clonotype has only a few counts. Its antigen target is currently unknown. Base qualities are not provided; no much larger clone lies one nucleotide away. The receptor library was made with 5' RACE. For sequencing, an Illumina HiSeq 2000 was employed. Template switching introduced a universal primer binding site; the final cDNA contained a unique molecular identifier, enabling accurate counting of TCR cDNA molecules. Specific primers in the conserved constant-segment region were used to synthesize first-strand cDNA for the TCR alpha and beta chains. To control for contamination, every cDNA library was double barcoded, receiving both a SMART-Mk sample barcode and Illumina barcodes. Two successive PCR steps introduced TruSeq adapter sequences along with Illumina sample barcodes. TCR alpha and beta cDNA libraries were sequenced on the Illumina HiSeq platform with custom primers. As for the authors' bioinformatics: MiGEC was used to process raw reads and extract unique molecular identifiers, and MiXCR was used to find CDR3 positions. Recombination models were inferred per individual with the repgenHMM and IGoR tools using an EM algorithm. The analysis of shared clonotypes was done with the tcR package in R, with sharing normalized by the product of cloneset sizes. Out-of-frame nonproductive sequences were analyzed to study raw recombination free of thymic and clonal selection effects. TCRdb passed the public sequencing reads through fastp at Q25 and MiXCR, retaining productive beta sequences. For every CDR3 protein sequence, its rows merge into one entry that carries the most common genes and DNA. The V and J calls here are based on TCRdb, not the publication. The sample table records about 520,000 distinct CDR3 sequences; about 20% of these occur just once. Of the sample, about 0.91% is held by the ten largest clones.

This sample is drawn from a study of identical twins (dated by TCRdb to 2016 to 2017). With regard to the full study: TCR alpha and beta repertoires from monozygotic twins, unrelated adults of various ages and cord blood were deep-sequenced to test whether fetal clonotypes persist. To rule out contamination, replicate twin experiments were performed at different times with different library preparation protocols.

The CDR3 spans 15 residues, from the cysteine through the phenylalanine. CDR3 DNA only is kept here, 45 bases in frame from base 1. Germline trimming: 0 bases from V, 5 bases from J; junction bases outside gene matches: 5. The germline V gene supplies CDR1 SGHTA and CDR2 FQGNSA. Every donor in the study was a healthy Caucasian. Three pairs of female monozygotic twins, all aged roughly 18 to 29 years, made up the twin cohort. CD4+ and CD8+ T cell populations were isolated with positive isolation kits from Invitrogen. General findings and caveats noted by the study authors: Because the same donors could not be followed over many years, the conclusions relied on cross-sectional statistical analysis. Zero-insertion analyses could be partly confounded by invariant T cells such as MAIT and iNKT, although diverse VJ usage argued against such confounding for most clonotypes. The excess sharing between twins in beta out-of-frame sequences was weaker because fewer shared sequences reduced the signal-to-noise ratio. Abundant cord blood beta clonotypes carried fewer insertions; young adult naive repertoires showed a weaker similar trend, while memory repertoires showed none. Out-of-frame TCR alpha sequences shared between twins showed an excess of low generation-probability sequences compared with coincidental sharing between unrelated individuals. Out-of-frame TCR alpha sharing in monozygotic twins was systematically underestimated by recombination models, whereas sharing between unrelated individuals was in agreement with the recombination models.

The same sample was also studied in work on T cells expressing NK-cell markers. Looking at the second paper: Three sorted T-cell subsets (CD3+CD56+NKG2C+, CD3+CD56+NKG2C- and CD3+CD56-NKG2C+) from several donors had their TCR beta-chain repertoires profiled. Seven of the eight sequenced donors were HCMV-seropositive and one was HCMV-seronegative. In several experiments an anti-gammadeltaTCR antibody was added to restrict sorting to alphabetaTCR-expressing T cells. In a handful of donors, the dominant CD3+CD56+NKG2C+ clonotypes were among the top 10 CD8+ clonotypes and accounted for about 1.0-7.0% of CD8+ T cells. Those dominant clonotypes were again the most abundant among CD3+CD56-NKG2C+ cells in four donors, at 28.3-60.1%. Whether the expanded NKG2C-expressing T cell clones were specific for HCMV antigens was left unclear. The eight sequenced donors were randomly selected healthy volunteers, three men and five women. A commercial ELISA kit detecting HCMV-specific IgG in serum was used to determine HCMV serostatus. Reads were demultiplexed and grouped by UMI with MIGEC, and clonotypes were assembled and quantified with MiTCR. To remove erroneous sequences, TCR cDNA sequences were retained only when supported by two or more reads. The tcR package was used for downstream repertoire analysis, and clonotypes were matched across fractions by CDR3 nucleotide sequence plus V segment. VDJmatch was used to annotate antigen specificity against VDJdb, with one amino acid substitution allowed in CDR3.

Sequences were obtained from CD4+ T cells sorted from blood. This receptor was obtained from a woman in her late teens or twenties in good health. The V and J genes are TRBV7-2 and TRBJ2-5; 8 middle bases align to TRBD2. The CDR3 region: CASSLAGTRAETQYF. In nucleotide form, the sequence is TGTGCCAGCAGCTTAGCCGGGACTAGGGCGGAGACCCAGTACTTC. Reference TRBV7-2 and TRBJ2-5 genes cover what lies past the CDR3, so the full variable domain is GAGVSQSPSNKVTEKGKDVELRCDPISGHTALYWYRQSLGQGLEFLIYFQGNSAPDKSGLPSDRFSAERTGGSVSTLTIQRTQQEDSAVYLCASSLAGTRAETQYFGPGTRLLVL.